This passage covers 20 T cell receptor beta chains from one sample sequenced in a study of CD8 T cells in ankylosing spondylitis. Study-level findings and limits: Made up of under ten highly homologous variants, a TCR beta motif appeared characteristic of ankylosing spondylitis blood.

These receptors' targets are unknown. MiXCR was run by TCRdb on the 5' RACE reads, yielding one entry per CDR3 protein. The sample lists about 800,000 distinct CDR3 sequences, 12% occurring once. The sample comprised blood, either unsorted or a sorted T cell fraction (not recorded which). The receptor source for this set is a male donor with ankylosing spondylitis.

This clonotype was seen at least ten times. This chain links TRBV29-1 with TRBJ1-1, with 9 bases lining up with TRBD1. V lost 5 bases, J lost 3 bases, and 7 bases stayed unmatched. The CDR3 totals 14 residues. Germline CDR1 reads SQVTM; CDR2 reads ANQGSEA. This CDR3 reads CSVQRDREDTEAFF. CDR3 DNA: TGCAGCGTTCAACGGGACAGGGAGGACACTGAAGCTTTCTTT.

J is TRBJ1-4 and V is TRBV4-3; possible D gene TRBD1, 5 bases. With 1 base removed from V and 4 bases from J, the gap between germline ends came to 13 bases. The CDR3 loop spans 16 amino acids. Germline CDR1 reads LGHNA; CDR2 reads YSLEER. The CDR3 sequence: CASSQGVGGVNEKLFF. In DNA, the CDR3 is TGCGCCAGCAGCCAAGGGGTTGGGGGAGTTAATGAAAAACTGTTTTTT.

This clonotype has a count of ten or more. Written as DNA, the CDR3 is TGTGCCAGCAGTCGGGACAGGGGGCTCGAGCAGTACTTC. Amino acids: CASSRDRGLEQYF. The chain combines TRBV27 with TRBJ2-7, with 12 bases aligning to TRBD1. CDR3 length equals 13 residues. Germline assignment: CDR1 MNHEY and CDR2 SMNVEV (reference sequence). Trimming cost V 5 bases and J 6 bases; bases outside gene matches: 2.

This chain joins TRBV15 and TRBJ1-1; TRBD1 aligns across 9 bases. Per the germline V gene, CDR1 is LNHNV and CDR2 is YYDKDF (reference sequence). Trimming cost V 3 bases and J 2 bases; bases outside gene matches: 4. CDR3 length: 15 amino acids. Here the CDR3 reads CATSRNRGLNTEAFF. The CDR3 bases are TGTGCCACCAGCAGGAACAGGGGGCTAAACACTGAAGCTTTCTTT.

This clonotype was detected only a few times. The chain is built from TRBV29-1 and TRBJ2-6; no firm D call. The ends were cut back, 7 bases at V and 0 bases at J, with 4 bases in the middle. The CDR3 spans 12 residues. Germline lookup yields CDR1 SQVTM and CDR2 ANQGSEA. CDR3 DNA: TGCAGCGGCTTCTCTGGGGCCAACGTCCTGACTTTC. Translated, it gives CSGFSGANVLTF.

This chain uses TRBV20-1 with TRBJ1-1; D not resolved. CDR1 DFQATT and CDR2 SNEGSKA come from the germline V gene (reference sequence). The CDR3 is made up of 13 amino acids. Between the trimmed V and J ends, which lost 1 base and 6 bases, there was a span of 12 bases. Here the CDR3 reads CSARGEIESEAFF. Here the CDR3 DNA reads TGCAGTGCTAGAGGGGAGATAGAGTCTGAAGCTTTCTTT.

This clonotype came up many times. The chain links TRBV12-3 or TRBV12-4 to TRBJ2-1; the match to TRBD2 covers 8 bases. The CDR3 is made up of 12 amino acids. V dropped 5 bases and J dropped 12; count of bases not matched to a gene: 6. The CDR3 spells CASSQSGGRQFF. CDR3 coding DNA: TGTGCCAGCAGTCAGAGCGGGGGTAGGCAGTTCTTC.

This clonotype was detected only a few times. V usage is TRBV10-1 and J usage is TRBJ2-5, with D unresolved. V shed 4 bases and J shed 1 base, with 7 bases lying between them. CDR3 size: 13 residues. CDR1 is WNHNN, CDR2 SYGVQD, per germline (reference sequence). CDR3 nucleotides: TGCGCCAGCAGTGTGGAGATCCAAGAGACCCAGTACTTC. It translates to CASSVEIQETQYF.

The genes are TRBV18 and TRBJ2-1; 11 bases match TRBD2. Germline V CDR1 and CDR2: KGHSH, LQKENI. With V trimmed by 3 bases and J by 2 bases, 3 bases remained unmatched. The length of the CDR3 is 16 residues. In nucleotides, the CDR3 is TGTGCCAGCTCACCCCCACTAGCGGGGGCCTACAATGAGCAGTTCTTC. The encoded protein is CASSPPLAGAYNEQFF.

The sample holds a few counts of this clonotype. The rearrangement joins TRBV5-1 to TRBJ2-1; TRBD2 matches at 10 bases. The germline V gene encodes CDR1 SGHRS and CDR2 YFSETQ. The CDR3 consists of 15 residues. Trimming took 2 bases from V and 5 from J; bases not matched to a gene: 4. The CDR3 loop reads CASSFSGRRDNEQFF. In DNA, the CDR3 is TGCGCCAGCAGCTTTAGCGGGAGGAGGGACAATGAGCAGTTCTTC.

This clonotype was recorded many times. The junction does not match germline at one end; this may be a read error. The CDR3 nucleotides read TGTGCCAGCAGCCGCGCCTACGAGCAGTACTTC. This codes for CASSRAYEQYF. The chain recombines TRBV5-1 with TRBJ2-7, with D unresolved. CDR3 size: 11 residues. Germline CDR1 and CDR2: SGHRS and YFSETQ.

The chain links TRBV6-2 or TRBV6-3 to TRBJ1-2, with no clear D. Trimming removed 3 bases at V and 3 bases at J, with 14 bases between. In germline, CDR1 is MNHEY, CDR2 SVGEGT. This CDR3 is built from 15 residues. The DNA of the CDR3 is TGTGCCAGCAGTTATGGGCCAACCCTTCACTATGGCTACACCTTC. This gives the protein CASSYGPTLHYGYTF.

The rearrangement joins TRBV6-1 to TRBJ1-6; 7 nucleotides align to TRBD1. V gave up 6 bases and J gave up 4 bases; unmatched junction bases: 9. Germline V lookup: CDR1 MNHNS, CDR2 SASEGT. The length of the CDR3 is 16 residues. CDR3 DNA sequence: TGTGCCAGCAGCCCGGACAGGACCTCTTATAATTCACCCCTCCACTTT. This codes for CASSPDRTSYNSPLHF.

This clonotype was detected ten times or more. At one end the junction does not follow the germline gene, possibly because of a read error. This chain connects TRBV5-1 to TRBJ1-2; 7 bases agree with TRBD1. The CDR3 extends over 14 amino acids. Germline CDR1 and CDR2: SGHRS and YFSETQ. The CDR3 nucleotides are TGTGCCAGCAGCCGGGACAGAGCTAACTATGGCTACACCTTC. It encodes CASSRDRANYGYTF. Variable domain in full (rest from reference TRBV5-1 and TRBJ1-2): KAGVTQTPRYLIKTRGQQVTLSCSPISGHRSVSWYQQTPGQGLQFLFEYFSETQRNKGNFPGRFSGRQFSNSRSEMNVSTLELGDSALYLCASSRDRANYGYTFGSGTRLTVV.

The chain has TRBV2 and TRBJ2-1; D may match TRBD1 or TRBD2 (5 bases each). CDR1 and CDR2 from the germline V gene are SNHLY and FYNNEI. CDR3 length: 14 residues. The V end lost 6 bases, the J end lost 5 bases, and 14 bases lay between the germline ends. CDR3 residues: CASRLGTEHNEQFF. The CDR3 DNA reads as TGTGCCAGCAGACTCGGGACGGAGCACAATGAGCAGTTCTTC.

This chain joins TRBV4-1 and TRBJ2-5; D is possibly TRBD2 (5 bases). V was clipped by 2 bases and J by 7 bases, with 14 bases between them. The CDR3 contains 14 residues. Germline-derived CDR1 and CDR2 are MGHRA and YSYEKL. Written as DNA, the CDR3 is TGCGCCAGCAGCCAATTTCAAGTGAGGGCGACCCAGTACTTC. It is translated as CASSQFQVRATQYF.

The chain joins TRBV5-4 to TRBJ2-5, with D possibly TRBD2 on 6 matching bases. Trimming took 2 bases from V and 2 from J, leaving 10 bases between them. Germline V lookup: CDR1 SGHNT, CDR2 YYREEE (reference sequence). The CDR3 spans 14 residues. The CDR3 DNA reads TGTGCCAGCAGCTTAAAGGGACTGCAAGAGACCCAGTACTTC. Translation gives CASSLKGLQETQYF.

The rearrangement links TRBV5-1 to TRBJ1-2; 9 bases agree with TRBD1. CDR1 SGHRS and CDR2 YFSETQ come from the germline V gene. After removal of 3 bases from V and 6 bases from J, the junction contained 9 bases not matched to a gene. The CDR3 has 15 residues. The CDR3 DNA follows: TGCGCCAGCAGCTCCAGGGGACAGGGAGGAGATGGCTACACCTTC. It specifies CASSSRGQGGDGYTF.

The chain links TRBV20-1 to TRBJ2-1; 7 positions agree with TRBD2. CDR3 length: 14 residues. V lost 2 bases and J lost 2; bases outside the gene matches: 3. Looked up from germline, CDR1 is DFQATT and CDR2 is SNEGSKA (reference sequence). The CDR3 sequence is CSARSGLAYNEQFF. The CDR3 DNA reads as TGCAGTGCTAGATCCGGACTAGCCTACAATGAGCAGTTCTTC.

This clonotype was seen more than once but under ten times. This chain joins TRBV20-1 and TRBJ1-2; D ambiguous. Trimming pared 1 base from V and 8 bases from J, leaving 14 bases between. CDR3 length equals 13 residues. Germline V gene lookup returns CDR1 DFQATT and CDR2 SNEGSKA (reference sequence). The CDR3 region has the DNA TGCAGTGCTAGAGTCGTGGGAAGTGGCGGCTACACCTTC. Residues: CSARVVGSGGYTF.